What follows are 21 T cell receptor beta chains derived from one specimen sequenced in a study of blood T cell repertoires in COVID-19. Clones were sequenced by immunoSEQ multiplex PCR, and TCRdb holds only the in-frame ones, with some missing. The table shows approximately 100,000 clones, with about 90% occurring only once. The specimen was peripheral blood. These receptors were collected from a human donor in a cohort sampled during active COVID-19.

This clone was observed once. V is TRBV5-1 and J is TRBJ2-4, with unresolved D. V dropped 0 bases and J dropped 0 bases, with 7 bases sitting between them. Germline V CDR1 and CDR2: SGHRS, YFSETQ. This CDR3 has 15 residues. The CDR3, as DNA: TGCGCCAGCAGCTTGGATCCCGTAGCCAAAAACATTCAGTACTTC. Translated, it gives CASSLDPVAKNIQYF.

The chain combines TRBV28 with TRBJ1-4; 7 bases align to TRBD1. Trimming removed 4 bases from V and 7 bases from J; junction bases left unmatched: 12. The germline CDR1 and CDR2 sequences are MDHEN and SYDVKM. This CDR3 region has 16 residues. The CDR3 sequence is CASSSVLQGLVEKLFF. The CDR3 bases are TGTGCCAGCAGTTCGGTCCTACAGGGGTTAGTTGAAAAACTGTTTTTT.

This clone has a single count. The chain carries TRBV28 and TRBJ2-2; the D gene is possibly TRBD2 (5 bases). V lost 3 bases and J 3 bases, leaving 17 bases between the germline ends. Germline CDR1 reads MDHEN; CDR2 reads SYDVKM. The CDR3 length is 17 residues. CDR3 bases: TGTGCCAGCAGTTTCCAACGCCTGGACTTCGACACCGGGGAGCTGTTTTTT. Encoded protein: CASSFQRLDFDTGELFF.

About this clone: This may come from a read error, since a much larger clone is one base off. CDR3 DNA sequence: TGTGCCTGGAGTTGGGAGGGCGGGCAGTACTTC. Translated: CAWSWEGGQYF. The genes are TRBV30 and TRBJ2-7, with 7 bases lining up with TRBD2. The V gene end was trimmed by 2 bases and the J gene end by 9 bases; junction bases not matched to a gene: 4. The CDR3 contains 11 residues. CDR1 and CDR2 from the germline V gene are GTSNPN and SVGIG (reference sequence).

The CDR3 spells CASAGTGVLNTEAFF. CDR3 DNA: TGTGCCAGTGCCGGGACAGGGGTTTTGAACACTGAAGCTTTCTTT. J is TRBJ1-1 and V is TRBV19, with 10 bases lining up with TRBD1. The CDR3 is 15 amino acids. V shed 8 bases, J shed 0 bases, and the junction held 6 bases outside the gene matches. Looked up from germline, CDR1 is LNHDA and CDR2 is SQIVND (reference sequence).

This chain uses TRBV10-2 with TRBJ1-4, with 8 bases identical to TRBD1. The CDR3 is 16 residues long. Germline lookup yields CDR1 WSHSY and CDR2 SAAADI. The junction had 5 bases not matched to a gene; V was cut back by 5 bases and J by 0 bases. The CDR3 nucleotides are TGCGCCAGCAGTCCGGGACAGGAAGCAACTAATGAAAAACTGTTTTTT. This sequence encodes CASSPGQEATNEKLFF.

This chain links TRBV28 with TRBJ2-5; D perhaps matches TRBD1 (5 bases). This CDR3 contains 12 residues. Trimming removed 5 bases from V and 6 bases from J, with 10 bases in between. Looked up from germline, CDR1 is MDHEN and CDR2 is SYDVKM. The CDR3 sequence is CASSPVGQTQYF. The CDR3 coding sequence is TGTGCCAGCAGTCCGGTGGGGCAGACCCAGTACTTC.

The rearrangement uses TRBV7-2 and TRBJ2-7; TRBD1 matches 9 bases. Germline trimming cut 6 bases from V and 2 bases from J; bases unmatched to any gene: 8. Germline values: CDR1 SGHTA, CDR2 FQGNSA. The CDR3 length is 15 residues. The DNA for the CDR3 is TGTGCCAGCAGTCTCACAGGGGGCCACCCCTACGAGCAGTACTTC. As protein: CASSLTGGHPYEQYF.

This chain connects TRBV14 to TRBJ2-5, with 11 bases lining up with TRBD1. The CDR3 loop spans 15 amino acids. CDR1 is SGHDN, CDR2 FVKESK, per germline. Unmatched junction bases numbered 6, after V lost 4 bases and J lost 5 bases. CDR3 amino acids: CASSPWTGGRETQYF. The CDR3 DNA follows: TGTGCCAGCAGCCCGTGGACAGGGGGCAGGGAGACCCAGTACTTC.

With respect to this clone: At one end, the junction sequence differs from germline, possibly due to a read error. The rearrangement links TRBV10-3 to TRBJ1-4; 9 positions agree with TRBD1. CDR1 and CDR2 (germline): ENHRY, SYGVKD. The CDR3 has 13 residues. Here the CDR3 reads CAISESIRDRVLF. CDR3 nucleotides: TGTGCCATCAGTGAGTCGATCAGGGACAGGGTTCTTTTT.

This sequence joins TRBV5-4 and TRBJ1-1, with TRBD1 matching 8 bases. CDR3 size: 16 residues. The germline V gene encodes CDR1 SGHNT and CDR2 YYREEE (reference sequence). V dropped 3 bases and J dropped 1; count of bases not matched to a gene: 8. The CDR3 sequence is CASSSPPGQGNTEAFF. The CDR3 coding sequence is TGTGCCAGCAGCTCCCCTCCCGGACAGGGGAACACTGAAGCTTTCTTT.

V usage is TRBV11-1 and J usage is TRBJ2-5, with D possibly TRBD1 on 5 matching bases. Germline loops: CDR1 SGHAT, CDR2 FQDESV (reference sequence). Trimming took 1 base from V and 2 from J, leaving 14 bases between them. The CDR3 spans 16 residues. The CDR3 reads CASSLGGGEPQETQYF. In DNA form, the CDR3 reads TGTGCCAGCAGCTTAGGGGGCGGTGAGCCGCAAGAGACCCAGTACTTC.

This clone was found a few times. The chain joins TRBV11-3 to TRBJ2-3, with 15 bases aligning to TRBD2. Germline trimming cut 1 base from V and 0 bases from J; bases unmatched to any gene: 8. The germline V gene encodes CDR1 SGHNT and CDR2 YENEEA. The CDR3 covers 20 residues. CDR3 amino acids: CASSLVWTSGGAPSTDTQYF. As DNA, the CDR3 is TGTGCCAGCAGCTTAGTTTGGACTAGCGGGGGGGCCCCTAGCACAGATACGCAGTATTTT.

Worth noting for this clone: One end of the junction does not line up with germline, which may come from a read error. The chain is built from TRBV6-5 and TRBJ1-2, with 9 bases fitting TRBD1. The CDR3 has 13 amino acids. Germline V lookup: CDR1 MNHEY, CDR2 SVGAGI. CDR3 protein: CASTYGTGIGYTF. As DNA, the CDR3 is TGTGCCAGCACTTACGGGACAGGGATTGGCTACACCTTC.

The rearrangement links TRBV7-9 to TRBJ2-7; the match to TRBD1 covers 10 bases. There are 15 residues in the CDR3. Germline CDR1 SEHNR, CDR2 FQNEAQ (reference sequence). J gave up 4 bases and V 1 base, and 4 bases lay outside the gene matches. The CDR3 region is CASSLGQGAGYEQYF. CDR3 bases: TGTGCCAGCAGCTTAGGACAGGGGGCCGGATACGAGCAGTACTTC.

As DNA, the CDR3 is TGTGCCAGCAGTTACTCGATAGGACAGGGCTCGTGGGCTTTCTTT. It translates to CASSYSIGQGSWAFF. The rearrangement links TRBV6-2 or TRBV6-3 to TRBJ1-1, with 8 nucleotides matching TRBD1. Germline V gives CDR1 MNHEY, CDR2 SVGEGT. With 0 bases clipped from V and 11 bases from J, the junction kept 11 bases outside the gene matches. The length of the CDR3 is 15 residues.

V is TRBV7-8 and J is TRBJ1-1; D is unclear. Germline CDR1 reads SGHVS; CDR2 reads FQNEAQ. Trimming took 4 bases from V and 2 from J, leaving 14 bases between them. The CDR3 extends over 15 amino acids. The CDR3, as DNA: TGTGCCAGCAGCTCCCGGCGGAACACTAACACTGAAGCTTTCTTT. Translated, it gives CASSSRRNTNTEAFF. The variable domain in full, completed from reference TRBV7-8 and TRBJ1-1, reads GAGVSQSPRYKVAKRGQDVALRCDPISGHVSLFWYQQALGQGPEFLTYFQNEAQLDKSGLPSDRFFAERPEGSVSTLKIQRTQQEDSAVYLCASSSRRNTNTEAFFGQGTRLTVV.

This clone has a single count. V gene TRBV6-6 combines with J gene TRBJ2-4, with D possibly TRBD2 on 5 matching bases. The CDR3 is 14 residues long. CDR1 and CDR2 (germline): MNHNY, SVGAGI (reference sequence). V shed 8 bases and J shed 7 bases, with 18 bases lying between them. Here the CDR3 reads CASSQTGSVNIQYF. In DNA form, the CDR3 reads TGTGCCAGCTCCCAGACGGGGAGTGTGAACATTCAGTACTTC.

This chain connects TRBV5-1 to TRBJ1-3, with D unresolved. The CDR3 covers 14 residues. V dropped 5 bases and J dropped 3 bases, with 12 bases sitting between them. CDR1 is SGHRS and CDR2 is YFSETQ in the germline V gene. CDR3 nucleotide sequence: TGCGCCAGCAGTTCCGCATCAGGTGGAAACACCATATATTTT. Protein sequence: CASSSASGGNTIYF. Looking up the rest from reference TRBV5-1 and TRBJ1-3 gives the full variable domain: KAGVTQTPRYLIKTRGQQVTLSCSPISGHRSVSWYQQTPGQGLQFLFEYFSETQRNKGNFPGRFSGRQFSNSRSEMNVSTLELGDSALYLCASSSASGGNTIYFGEGSWLTVV.

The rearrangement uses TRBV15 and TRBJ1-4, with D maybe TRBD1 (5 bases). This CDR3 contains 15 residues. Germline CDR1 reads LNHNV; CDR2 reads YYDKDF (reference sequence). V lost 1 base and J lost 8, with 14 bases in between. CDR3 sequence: CATSRGGEGREKLFF. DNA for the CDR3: TGTGCCACCAGCAGAGGTGGGGAGGGACGGGAAAAACTGTTTTTT.

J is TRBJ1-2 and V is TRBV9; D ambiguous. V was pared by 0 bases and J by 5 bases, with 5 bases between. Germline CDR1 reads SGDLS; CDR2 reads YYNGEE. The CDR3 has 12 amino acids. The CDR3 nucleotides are TGTGCCAGCAGCGTAGCTCCGTATGGCTACACCTTC. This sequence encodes CASSVAPYGYTF.